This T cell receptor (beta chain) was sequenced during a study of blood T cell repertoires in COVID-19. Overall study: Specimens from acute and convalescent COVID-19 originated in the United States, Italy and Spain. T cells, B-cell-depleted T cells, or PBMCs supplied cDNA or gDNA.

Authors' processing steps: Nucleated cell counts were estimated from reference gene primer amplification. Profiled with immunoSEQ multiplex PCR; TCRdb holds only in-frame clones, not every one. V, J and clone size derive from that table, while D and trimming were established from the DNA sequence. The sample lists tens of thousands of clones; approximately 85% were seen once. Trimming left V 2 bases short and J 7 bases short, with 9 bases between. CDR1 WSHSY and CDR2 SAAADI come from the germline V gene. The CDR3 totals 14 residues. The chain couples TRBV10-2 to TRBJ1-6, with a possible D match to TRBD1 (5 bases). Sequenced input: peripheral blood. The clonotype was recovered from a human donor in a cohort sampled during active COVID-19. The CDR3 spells CASSETGENSPLHF. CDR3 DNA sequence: TGCGCCAGCAGTGAGACAGGAGAAAATTCACCCCTCCACTTT.